This section outlines one T cell receptor (beta chain) sequence together with its context. These data originate in a study of human T cells and chemical hapten exposure. With V trimmed by 6 bases and J by 6 bases, 9 bases remained unmatched. The CDR3 consists of 14 residues. Germline CDR1 reads MNHNS; CDR2 reads SASEGT. TCRdb re-derived calls from the RACE reads in MiXCR, one entry per CDR3 protein. The sample records approximately 49,000 distinct CDR3 sequences, 8% to 9.5% being singletons. Regarding time point: patch test 1, 2 weeks after DPC sensitization. Treatment meaning: therapeutic diphenylcyclopropenone sensitization with weekly scalp DPC.

The J gene is TRBJ2-5, the V gene TRBV6-1; 8 bases align to TRBD1. The sample here was whole blood, taken in connection with sensitization to the hapten diphenylcyclopropenone (DPC). The sequence was collected from a woman in her forties or fifties with alopecia areata. Some clones in this sample may be carry-over from other donors' samples. CDR3 bases: TGTGCCAGCAGAGCTACAGGGGGTTCGAAGACCCAGTACTTC. As protein: CASRATGGSKTQYF.